What follows are 4 T cell receptor beta chains derived from one specimen sequenced in a study of T cells in Graves' hyperthyroidism and ophthalmopathy. RNA transcripts yielded amplified TCR beta CDR3 regions. HTBI primers drove first-round RT-PCR of the TCR CDR3. TCRdb re-called the multiplex PCR reads with MiXCR, one entry per CDR3 protein. The sample holds roughly 400,000 distinct CDR3 sequences, more than 13% seen once. Sequenced: blood. The receptors here all came from a man between 50 and 59 years old with Graves' ophthalmopathy.

This clonotype was observed at least ten times. The chain links TRBV2 to TRBJ2-7, with 8 bases fitting TRBD1. From germline, CDR1 is SNHLY and CDR2 FYNNEI. The J segment lost 4 bases and the V segment lost 6 bases, leaving 2 bases of the junction unmatched. The CDR3 loop spans 12 amino acids. CDR3: CASSWTGYEQYF. The CDR3 coding sequence is TGTGCCAGCAGCTGGACAGGGTACGAGCAGTACTTC.

This rearrangement joins TRBV5-4 to TRBJ2-5; 11 nucleotides line up with TRBD2. This CDR3 has 15 residues. With 3 bases clipped from V and 4 bases from J, the junction kept 5 bases outside the gene matches. CDR1 SGHNT and CDR2 YYREEE come from the germline V gene (reference sequence). The CDR3 coding sequence is TGTGCCAGCAGCTCCAAGCTAGCGGGAGGAGAGACCCAGTACTTC. It is translated as CASSSKLAGGETQYF.

The chain combines TRBV5-1 with TRBJ2-5, with a tentative D call TRBD1 (8 bases). This CDR3 has 14 residues. Trimming took off 4 bases at V and 7 bases at J, with 17 bases between the two ends. CDR1 is SGHRS, CDR2 YFSETQ, per germline. CDR3 nucleotides: TGCGCCAGCAGCCCGGACAGGGAGGGAGGGACCCAGTACTTC. Translated, it gives CASSPDREGGTQYF.

The chain couples TRBV2 to TRBJ1-3; no clear D. The CDR3 length is 15 residues. V shed 6 bases and J shed 0 bases, with 12 bases lying between them. Per the germline V gene, CDR1 is SNHLY and CDR2 is FYNNEI. The CDR3 DNA reads as TGTGCCAGCAGCCGACGGATCCCCTCTGGAAACACCATATATTTT. This codes for CASSRRIPSGNTIYF. Filled out from reference TRBV2 and TRBJ1-3, the complete variable domain reads EPEVTQTPSHQVTQMGQEVILRCVPISNHLYFYWYRQILGQKVEFLVSFYNNEISEKSEIFDDQFSVERPDGSNFTLKIRSTKLEDSAMYFCASSRRIPSGNTIYFGEGSWLTVV.